This T cell receptor (beta chain) was sequenced in a study of cytomegalovirus exposure and HLA in healthy donors. General study points: In a later analysis, HLA-C alleles had the fewest associated TCRs, DRB1 alleles the most.

13 Jbeta primers and 60 Vbeta primers were used for the PCR. Sequencing used immunoSEQ multiplex PCR; TCRdb keeps in-frame clones, though not all of them. Among some 90,000 clones listed, more than 60% were seen once. Turning to this clone: Its antigen remains unidentified.

The CDR3 is 19 amino acids. V gave up 4 bases and J gave up 9 bases; unmatched junction bases: 19. The germline gives CDR1 SGHTS, CDR2 YDEGEE. This chain joins TRBV5-8 and TRBJ2-3; 14 nucleotides align to TRBD2. This TCR came from a man in his fifties in good health and CMV-seronegative. Material: PBMCs. In nucleotides, the CDR3 is TGTGCCAGCAGCCTCCGGACTAGCGGGGGGTCATGGGGTACATCAACGCAGTATTTT. Encoded protein: CASSLRTSGGSWGTSTQYF.